The rows below give T cell receptor beta chains drawn from one sample of a study of T cells in Graves' hyperthyroidism and ophthalmopathy. TCRdb recomputed calls from the multiplex PCR reads with MiXCR, one row per CDR3 protein. The table lists around 300,000 distinct CDR3 sequences, about 14% of them singletons, with 20% to 25% in the top ten. The sequenced material came from blood. Every receptor here comes from a woman aged 25 to 39 with Graves' hyperthyroidism. Each CDR3 is given with its conserved first and last residue. The D gene is left open where the match is weak. Clone size appears in some rows only: once, few, many, or a class for an expanded clone.

TGTGCCACCGCGAAACTAGCGCTCAGCTCCTACAATGAGCAGTTCTTC	CATAKLALSSYNEQFF	TRBV28	TRBD2	TRBJ2-1	few
TGTGCCAGCAGCTTGATAGACAGGGATTCACCCCTCCACTTT	CASSLIDRDSPLHF	TRBV5-4	TRBD1	TRBJ1-6	-
TGTGCCAGCAGCTTAGCGGGAGGGTTGGGCAATGAGCAGTTCTTC	CASSLAGGLGNEQFF	TRBV11-2	TRBD2	TRBJ2-1	-
TGTGCCAGCTATGGAGACAGTACCAACATTCAGTACTTC	CASYGDSTNIQYF	TRBV28	-	TRBJ2-4	many
TGTGCCAGCAGTTTCCCGGGACAGCTAGGGGCCAACGTCCTGACTTTC	CASSFPGQLGANVLTF	TRBV27	TRBD1	TRBJ2-6	many
TGTGCCAGCCGCCCCCTCATGACTAGCGGATACGAGCAGTACTTC	CASRPLMTSGYEQYF	TRBV7-2	TRBD2	TRBJ2-7	few
TGTGCCAGCAAAGAAGGGGGCCCGACTAGCGGGAGGATTAGGAGCAATGAGCAGTTCTTC	CASKEGGPTSGRIRSNEQFF	TRBV2	TRBD2	TRBJ2-1	-
TGTGCCAGCAGGAACCGGACCCTAAGGGGCACTGAAGCTTTCTTT	CASRNRTLRGTEAFF	TRBV28	-	TRBJ1-1	many
TGTGCCAGCAGTCAAGGGGGCAGGGGCGGGATTGAGGTCACTGAAGCTTTCTTT	CASSQGGRGGIEVTEAFF	TRBV6-1	TRBD1	TRBJ1-1	-
TGTGCTAGCACCCACCCGGGACTAGCGTGCGCGAACACCGGGGAGCTGTTTTTT	CASTHPGLACANTGELFF	TRBV7-7	TRBD2	TRBJ2-2	-
TGTGCCAGCAGACTGATTTTGAACACTGAAGCTTTCTTT	CASRLILNTEAFF	TRBV6-2/TRBV6-3	-	TRBJ1-1	few
TGTGCCAGCAGCTCGCCTTTGGACAGTTCGGACAATGAGCAGTTCTTC	CASSSPLDSSDNEQFF	TRBV7-9	-	TRBJ2-1	many
TGTGCCACCGGCGGGACAGGTAATCAGCCCCAGCATTTT	CATGGTGNQPQHF	TRBV24-1	TRBD1	TRBJ1-5	-
TGTGCCAGTACACCTAGCGGGAGATACGAGCAGTACTTC	CASTPSGRYEQYF	TRBV28	TRBD2	TRBJ2-7	many
TGTGCCAGCAGCTTTGACGAGGCCGAGCAGTACTTC	CASSFDEAEQYF	TRBV5-6	-	TRBJ2-7	many
TGTGCCAGCAGTCAGCACCCAGGGGCCCCGAACACCGGGGAGCTGTTTTTT	CASSQHPGAPNTGELFF	TRBV12-3/TRBV12-4	-	TRBJ2-2	many
TGTGCCAGCAGGGGGAGGGATCAAGAGACCCAGTACTTC	CASRGRDQETQYF	TRBV2	TRBD2	TRBJ2-5	many
TGTGCCAGCAGCTTATTCTCGGGACAGGTCGACAATGAGCAGTTCTTC	CASSLFSGQVDNEQFF	TRBV7-8	TRBD1	TRBJ2-1	-
TGTGCCATCACGACGGCTAGCGGGAGCGAGCAGTTCTTC	CAITTASGSEQFF	TRBV10-3	TRBD2	TRBJ2-1	few
TGTGCCAGCAGAGCTAACCCGACCGGGAAAATGAACACTGAAGCTTTCTTT	CASRANPTGKMNTEAFF	TRBV11-2	-	TRBJ1-1	many
TGTGCCAGCAGCTTAACCAGACGGGGACACAATGAGCAGTTCTTC	CASSLTRRGHNEQFF	TRBV7-9	-	TRBJ2-1	many
TGTGCCACCCGACTAGCGGGAGCAGATACGCAGTATTTT	CATRLAGADTQYF	TRBV6-2/TRBV6-3	TRBD2	TRBJ2-3	few
TGTGCCCTCCGCGGGCTAGCGGGCGACGAGCAGTACTTC	CALRGLAGDEQYF	TRBV10-3	TRBD2	TRBJ2-7	many
TGCAGTGCTTCCCGGAGGGGGTCCTACAATGAGCAGTTCTTC	CSASRRGSYNEQFF	TRBV20-1	-	TRBJ2-1	many
TGTGCCAGCAGCTTAAGGTCTAGCGGGACCTACAATGAGCAGTTCTTC	CASSLRSSGTYNEQFF	TRBV7-2	TRBD2	TRBJ2-1	-
TGCAGTGCTAGTAATAGACAGGGGGTTTGGGAGCAGTACTTC	CSASNRQGVWEQYF	TRBV20-1	TRBD1	TRBJ2-7	many
TGTGCCAGCAGCCCTGAGGGGACTACAGTGCGCGAGCAGTACTTC	CASSPEGTTVREQYF	TRBV7-2	TRBD2	TRBJ2-7	few
TGTGCCAGCAGCTTAATAGGCACAGGGGCCCTAAAGCAGTTCTTC	CASSLIGTGALKQFF	TRBV7-3	TRBD1	TRBJ2-1	-
TGTGCCAGTAGTTTACCAACGGGGACAAGCAATCAGCCCCAGCATTTT	CASSLPTGTSNQPQHF	TRBV19	-	TRBJ1-5	few
TGCAGTGCAGGACTAGCGGGACTCACAGATACGCAGTATTTT	CSAGLAGLTDTQYF	TRBV20-1	TRBD2	TRBJ2-3	many
TGTGCCAGCAGTTTATGGTCTTACCGGGACAGGGTTCATGAGCAGTACTTC	CASSLWSYRDRVHEQYF	TRBV28	TRBD1	TRBJ2-7	many
TGTGCCAGCAGCGCCCGACTGGGTGGGGACGAGCAGTACTTC	CASSARLGGDEQYF	TRBV9	-	TRBJ2-7	-
TGTGCCAGCAGCCAAGGGACGGAGAGCAACATTCAGTACTTC	CASSQGTESNIQYF	TRBV12-3/TRBV12-4	-	TRBJ2-4	-
TGTGCCAGCAGCTTGGATAACTCTGGAAACACCATATATTTT	CASSLDNSGNTIYF	TRBV5-4	-	TRBJ1-3	-
TGTGCCAGCAGTACCCCTACTAGCGGGAGCTACAATGAGCAGTTCTTC	CASSTPTSGSYNEQFF	TRBV28	TRBD2	TRBJ2-1	few
TGTGCCAGCTCCCGGGCAGGGGGGGCAGATACGCAGTATTTT	CASSRAGGADTQYF	TRBV9	-	TRBJ2-3	-
TGTGCCATCAGTGGGACAGGAAATGGAAAACTGTTTTTT	CAISGTGNGKLFF	TRBV10-3	TRBD1	TRBJ1-4	-
TGCGCCAGCAGCTTGGAACGGCAGCAAAATGAAAAACTGTTTTTT	CASSLERQQNEKLFF	TRBV5-1	-	TRBJ1-4	-